What follows is one TCR beta chain and its context. Per germline, CDR1 LGHNA and CDR2 YSLEER. The V segment lost 3 bases and the J segment 4 bases; nucleotides outside the gene matches: 4. There are 14 residues in the CDR3. This entry belongs to a study of blood T cell repertoires in COVID-19. Authors' data handling: Amplification with reference gene primers provided the estimates of nucleated cell counts. Assay: immunoSEQ multiplex PCR; the TCRdb copy retains only in-frame clones and omits some. V, J and clone size were drawn from that table, and D and trimming were deduced from the DNA. Here the sample spans some 260,000 clones, 70% to 90% being singletons.

This chain joins TRBV4-3 and TRBJ1-1, with 8 nucleotides matching TRBD1. The sequenced material came from peripheral blood. The TCR was taken from a human donor in a cohort sampled during active COVID-19. CDR3 amino acids: CASSQVTGGTEAFF. DNA of the CDR3: TGCGCCAGCAGCCAGGTAACAGGGGGCACTGAAGCTTTCTTT.